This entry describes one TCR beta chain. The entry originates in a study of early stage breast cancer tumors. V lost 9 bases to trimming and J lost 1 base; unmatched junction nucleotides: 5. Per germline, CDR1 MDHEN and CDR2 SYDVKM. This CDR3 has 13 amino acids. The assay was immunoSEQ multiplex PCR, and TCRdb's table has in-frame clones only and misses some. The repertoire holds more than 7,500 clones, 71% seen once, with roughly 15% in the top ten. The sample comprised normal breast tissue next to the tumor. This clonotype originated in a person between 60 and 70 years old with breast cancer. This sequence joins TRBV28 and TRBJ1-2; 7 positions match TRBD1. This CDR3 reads CASCRDSNYGYTF. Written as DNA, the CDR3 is TGTGCCAGTTGCCGGGACAGTAACTATGGCTACACCTTC.